This T cell receptor (beta chain) was identified in a study of shared clonotypes between healthy human individuals. Study-wide background: The cohort had two women and a few men, ages 18 to 49.

This clone was recorded only once. The antigen is unknown. Sequencing used immunoSEQ multiplex PCR; TCRdb keeps in-frame clones, though not all of them. This sample has more than 500,000 clones, with approximately 95% found just once. The V gene end was trimmed by 4 bases and the J gene end by 8 bases; junction bases not matched to a gene: 8. Germline V gives CDR1 SGHKS, CDR2 YYEKEE (reference sequence). The CDR3 is made up of 14 amino acids. Findings and caveats of the study: Clonotypes not shared had lower generation probabilities than those common to all four donors. What rarefaction showed was incomplete sorted-subset sequencing despite large depth.

Positively selected for CCR7, the CD45RO-negative cells used as naive CD8 cells excluded terminally differentiated effector memory CD45RA+ cells. All donors qualified as healthy HIV-negative adults and had experienced no recent acute infections or vaccinations. The sample taken for sequencing was naive CD8+ T cells sorted from blood. The chain carries TRBV5-5 and TRBJ2-1; 8 bases fit TRBD1. The sequence derives from a woman younger than 45 in good health. The CDR3 DNA is TGTGCCAGCAGCCTTGTGGACAGGGAACATGAGCAGTTCTTC. Translated: CASSLVDREHEQFF.